This T cell receptor (beta chain) was captured by sequencing in a study of early T cells in non-severe SARS-CoV-2 infection. Turning to the study itself: Investigators sequenced bulk RNA drawn from unsorted whole blood, and chains remained unpaired. Overall study findings and caveats: CD4 and private specificities were missed by VDJdb matching, which favored anti-spike CD8 responses.

This CDR3 has 14 residues. Germline values: CDR1 MGHRA, CDR2 YSYEKL. Trimming pared 4 bases from V and 7 bases from J, leaving 14 bases between. A word on this clonotype: What it binds is unknown.

The TCR library protocol attached unique molecular identifiers to the individual cDNA molecules. TCRdb used MiXCR to reprocess the 5' RACE reads, holding one entry per CDR3 protein. The data show about 86,000 distinct CDR3 sequences, with around 15% seen just once and roughly 6.4% held by the top ten. This sequence was found in an adult who was a healthcare worker with PCR-confirmed SARS-CoV-2 infection or an uninfected control (not recorded which). Source material: whole blood. The J gene is TRBJ1-5, the V gene TRBV4-1, with D possibly being TRBD1 (5 bases). CDR3 nucleotides: TGCGCCAGCAGCCTTTTCGGGGGTGGCCAGCCCCAGCATTTT. As protein: CASSLFGGGQPQHF.